A single sample is the source of the 5 T cell receptor beta chains below, sequenced in a study of control samples from healthy donors and cancer patients. TCRdb keeps only in-frame clones here, not all; method: immunoSEQ multiplex PCR. Counted here are fewer than 200,000 clones, 90% occurring once; the ten biggest clones make up 1.3% to 1.5%. Sequenced material: blood. These receptors came from a woman aged 45-59 years in good health.

The rearrangement joins TRBV5-1 to TRBJ1-1, with 8 bases lining up with TRBD1. Germline CDR1 reads SGHRS; CDR2 reads YFSETQ. Trimming took 0 bases from V and 8 from J; bases not matched to a gene: 12. This CDR3 spans 16 amino acids. The CDR3 DNA sequence: TGCGCCAGCAGCTTGGACCTGGTTTCGCAGGGGGCAGAAGCTTTCTTT. This translates into CASSLDLVSQGAEAFF.

This chain joins TRBV6-5 and TRBJ2-7; TRBD2 agrees at 8 bases. The CDR3 spans 16 residues. The ends lost 4 bases at V and 5 bases at J; junction bases unmatched: 13. Germline V gene lookup returns CDR1 MNHEY and CDR2 SVGAGI. The CDR3 here is CASSFRSSGLGNEQYF. The CDR3 DNA reads as TGTGCCAGCAGTTTCCGATCTAGCGGGCTGGGCAACGAGCAGTACTTC.

The CDR3 reads CSAIITGELFF. CDR3 sequence (DNA): TGCAGTGCCATTATTACCGGGGAGCTGTTTTTT. V gene TRBV20-1 combines with J gene TRBJ2-2, with D hard to call. Per germline, CDR1 DFQATT and CDR2 SNEGSKA (reference sequence). The V end was cut by 6 bases, the J end by 5 bases, with 7 bases between. The CDR3 has 11 amino acids.

The chain recombines TRBV6-6 with TRBJ2-5; 7 bases align to TRBD1. Germline lookup yields CDR1 MNHNY and CDR2 SVGAGI (reference sequence). The ends lost 0 bases at V and 2 bases at J; junction bases unmatched: 3. The CDR3 extends over 15 amino acids. The CDR3 DNA reads as TGTGCCAGCAGTTACTCCGGGACAGCACAAGAGACCCAGTACTTC. Translation: CASSYSGTAQETQYF.

The chain links TRBV15 to TRBJ1-1; D may be TRBD1 (6 bases). V was shortened by 3 bases and J by 6 bases, with 14 bases between the two germline ends. In germline, CDR1 is LNHNV, CDR2 YYDKDF (reference sequence). The CDR3 consists of 14 residues. CDR3 nucleotides: TGTGCCACCAGCAGTTTTGACAGGATGGCTGAAGCTTTCTTT. It codes for CATSSFDRMAEAFF.